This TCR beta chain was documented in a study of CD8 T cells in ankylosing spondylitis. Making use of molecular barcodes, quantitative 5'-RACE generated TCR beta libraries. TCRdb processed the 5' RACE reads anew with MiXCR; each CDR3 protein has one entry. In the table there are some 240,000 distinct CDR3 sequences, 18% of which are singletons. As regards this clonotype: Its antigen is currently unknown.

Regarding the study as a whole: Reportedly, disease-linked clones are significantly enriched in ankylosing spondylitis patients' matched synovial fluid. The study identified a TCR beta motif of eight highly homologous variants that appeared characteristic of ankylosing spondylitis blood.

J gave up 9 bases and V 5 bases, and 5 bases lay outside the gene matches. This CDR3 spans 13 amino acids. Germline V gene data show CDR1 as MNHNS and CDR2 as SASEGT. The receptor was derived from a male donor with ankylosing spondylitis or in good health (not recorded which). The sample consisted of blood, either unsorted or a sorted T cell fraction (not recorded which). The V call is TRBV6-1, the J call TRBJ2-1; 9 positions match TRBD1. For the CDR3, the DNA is TGTGCCAGCAGTCCCCGGACAGGGGTTGAGCAGTTCTTC. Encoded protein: CASSPRTGVEQFF.